Shown below are 9 T cell receptor beta chains from a single sample sequenced in a study of cytomegalovirus exposure and HLA in healthy donors. It was with 60 Vbeta and 13 Jbeta primers that the PCR ran. The repertoire was sequenced with immunoSEQ multiplex PCR; TCRdb's copy has only in-frame clones and lacks some. Of about 210,000 clones listed, approximately 85% are singletons. The source material was PBMCs. The receptors originated from a girl aged 2 to 9 in good health and CMV-seronegative.

This sequence joins TRBV27 and TRBJ2-7; 10 bases are a match to TRBD1. The V gene end was trimmed by 5 bases and the J gene end by 3 bases; junction bases not matched to a gene: 4. The CDR3 contains 14 residues. In germline, CDR1 is MNHEY, CDR2 SMNVEV (reference sequence). CDR3 region: CASSPGTGDYEQYF. The CDR3 DNA follows: TGTGCCAGCAGTCCCGGGACAGGGGACTACGAGCAGTACTTC.

Worth noting for this clone: The same CDR3 also results from other DNA sequences found in this sample. V gene TRBV7-9 combines with J gene TRBJ1-6; the D gene is possibly TRBD1 (5 bases). The CDR3 is 14 residues long. V lost 1 base, J lost 10 bases, and 11 bases lay in between. The germline CDR1 and CDR2 sequences are SEHNR and FQNEAQ (reference sequence). The CDR3 DNA follows: TGTGCCAGCAGCTTAGAGGGGCGTGGGTCACCCCTCCACTTT. It translates to CASSLEGRGSPLHF.

The chain joins TRBV5-4 to TRBJ1-2, with 9 bases lining up with TRBD1. Germline assignment: CDR1 SGHNT and CDR2 YYREEE (reference sequence). V lost 4 bases to trimming and J lost 3 bases; unmatched junction nucleotides: 4. The CDR3 is 14 amino acids. CDR3 sequence (DNA): TGTGCCAGCAGCCTACAGGGGGCAGACTATGGCTACACCTTC. Translated, it gives CASSLQGADYGYTF.

The J gene is TRBJ2-7, the V gene TRBV5-1; possibly TRBD1 for D (5 bases). This CDR3 region has 14 residues. Germline CDR1 is SGHRS and CDR2 is YFSETQ. V was pared by 2 bases and J by 6 bases, with 15 bases between. The CDR3 loop reads CASSFKTDFAEQYF. DNA for the CDR3: TGCGCCAGCAGCTTTAAGACAGATTTCGCCGAGCAGTACTTC.

The chain combines TRBV7-9 with TRBJ2-5; D uncertain. The DNA end lines up better with TRBJ2-7; the J call may be wrong. This CDR3 region has 13 residues. The germline V gene encodes CDR1 SEHNR and CDR2 FQNEAQ (reference sequence). Written as DNA, the CDR3 is TGTGCCAGCAGCTCGCCTAGTTTTTACGAGCAGTACTTC. Amino acid sequence: CASSSPSFYEQYF.

Concerning this clone: This sample also contains other DNA sequences that code for the same CDR3. This chain links TRBV19 with TRBJ2-1; 7 bases align to TRBD1. This CDR3 is 15 amino acids long. CDR1 and CDR2 (germline): LNHDA, SQIVND (reference sequence). V lost 3 bases and J lost 1; bases outside the gene matches: 3. The CDR3 region is CASSIRGRSYNEQFF. CDR3 sequence (DNA): TGTGCCAGTAGTATCAGGGGGAGATCCTACAATGAGCAGTTCTTC.

V usage is TRBV6-5 and J usage is TRBJ2-1; TRBD2 matches at 7 bases. The CDR3 extends over 15 amino acids. The trim removed 6 bases at V and 6 bases at J, leaving 11 bases unmatched. Germline-derived CDR1 and CDR2 are MNHEY and SVGAGI. Written as DNA, the CDR3 is TGTGCCAGCAGCCCCGGACTAGTTTGGTCCAATGAGCAGTTCTTC. Its translation is CASSPGLVWSNEQFF.

The genes are TRBV5-1 and TRBJ2-3, with D possibly TRBD2 on 6 matching bases. V was cut by 0 bases and J by 4 bases, with 9 bases left in between. Germline CDR1 reads SGHRS; CDR2 reads YFSETQ. CDR3 length equals 14 residues. CDR3 region: CASSLAGSADTQYF. CDR3 in DNA: TGCGCCAGCAGCTTGGCCGGGAGTGCAGATACGCAGTATTTT. Complete variable domain (other parts from reference TRBV5-1 and TRBJ2-3): KAGVTQTPRYLIKTRGQQVTLSCSPISGHRSVSWYQQTPGQGLQFLFEYFSETQRNKGNFPGRFSGRQFSNSRSEMNVSTLELGDSALYLCASSLAGSADTQYFGPGTRLTVL.

This clone was recorded a few times. J is TRBJ1-6 and V is TRBV2; the match to TRBD1 covers 9 bases. This CDR3 has 14 residues. Germline values: CDR1 SNHLY, CDR2 FYNNEI. V lost 6 bases to trimming and J lost 10 bases; unmatched junction nucleotides: 7. CDR3 in DNA: TGTGCCAGCAGACCGGGACAGGGTGGGTCACCCCTCCACTTT. Its translation: CASRPGQGGSPLHF.